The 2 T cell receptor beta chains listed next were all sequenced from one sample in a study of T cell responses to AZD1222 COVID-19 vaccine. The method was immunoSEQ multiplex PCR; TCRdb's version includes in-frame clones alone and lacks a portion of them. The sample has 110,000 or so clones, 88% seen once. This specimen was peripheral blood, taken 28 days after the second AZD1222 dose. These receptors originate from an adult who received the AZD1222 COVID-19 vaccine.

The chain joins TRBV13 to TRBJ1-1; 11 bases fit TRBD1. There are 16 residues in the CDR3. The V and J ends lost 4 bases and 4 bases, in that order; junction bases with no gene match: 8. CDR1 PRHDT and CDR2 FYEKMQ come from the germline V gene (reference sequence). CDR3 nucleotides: TGTGCCAGCAGCTCTTGGAGGACAGGGGGCCGCACTGAAGCTTTCTTT. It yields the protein CASSSWRTGGRTEAFF.

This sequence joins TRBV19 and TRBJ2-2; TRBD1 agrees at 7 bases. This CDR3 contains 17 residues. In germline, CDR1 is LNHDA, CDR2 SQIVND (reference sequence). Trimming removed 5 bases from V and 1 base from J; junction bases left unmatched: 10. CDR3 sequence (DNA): TGTGCCAGTAGTTTGGTCGGGACAGCAAAGAACACCGGGGAGCTGTTTTTT. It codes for CASSLVGTAKNTGELFF.